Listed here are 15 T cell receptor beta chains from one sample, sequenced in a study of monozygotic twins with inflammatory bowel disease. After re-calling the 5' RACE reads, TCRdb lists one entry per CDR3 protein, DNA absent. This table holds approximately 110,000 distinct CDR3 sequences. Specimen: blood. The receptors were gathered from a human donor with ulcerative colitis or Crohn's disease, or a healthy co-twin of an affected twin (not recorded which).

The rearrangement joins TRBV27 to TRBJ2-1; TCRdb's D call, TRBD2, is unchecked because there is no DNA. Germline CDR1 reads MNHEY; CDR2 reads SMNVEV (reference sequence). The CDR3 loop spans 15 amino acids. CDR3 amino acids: CASRLLAGEYNEQFF.

The CDR3 here is CSAGPRANRETQYF. The chain employs TRBV20-1 and TRBJ2-5; TCRdb designates TRBD1, a call that cannot be tested without DNA. This CDR3 contains 14 residues. Germline lookup yields CDR1 DFQATT and CDR2 SNEGSKA (reference sequence).

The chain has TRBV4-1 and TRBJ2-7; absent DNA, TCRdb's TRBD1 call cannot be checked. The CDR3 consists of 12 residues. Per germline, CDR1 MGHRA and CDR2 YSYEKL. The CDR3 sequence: CASRGPNYEQYF.

The CDR3 loop is CASSTTGTSYEQYF. The gene calls are TRBV7-2 and TRBJ2-7; TCRdb selects TRBD1, and the lack of DNA leaves this call unchecked. CDR1 SGHTA and CDR2 FQGNSA come from the germline V gene. This CDR3 spans 14 amino acids.

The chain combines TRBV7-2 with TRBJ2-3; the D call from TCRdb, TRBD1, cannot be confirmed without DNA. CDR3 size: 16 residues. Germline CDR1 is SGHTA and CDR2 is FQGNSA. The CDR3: CASSLMPRGAGDTQYF.

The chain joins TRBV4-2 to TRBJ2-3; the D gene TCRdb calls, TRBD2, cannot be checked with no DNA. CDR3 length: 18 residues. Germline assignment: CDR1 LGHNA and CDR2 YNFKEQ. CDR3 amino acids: CASSQAGLAGPSTDTQYF.

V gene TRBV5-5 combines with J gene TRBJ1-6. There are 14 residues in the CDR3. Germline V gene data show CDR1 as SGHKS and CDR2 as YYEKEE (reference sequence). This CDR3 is CASRTYSYNSPLHF.

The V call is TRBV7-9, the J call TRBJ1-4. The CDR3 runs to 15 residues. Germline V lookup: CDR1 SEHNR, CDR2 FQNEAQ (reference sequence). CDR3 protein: CASRESGGYGEKLFF.

CDR3 amino acids: CSAGLAGIGGELFF. The rearrangement links TRBV20-1 to TRBJ2-2; checking the TCRdb D call of TRBD2 is not possible without DNA. CDR3 length: 14 amino acids. Germline assignment: CDR1 DFQATT and CDR2 SNEGSKA (reference sequence).

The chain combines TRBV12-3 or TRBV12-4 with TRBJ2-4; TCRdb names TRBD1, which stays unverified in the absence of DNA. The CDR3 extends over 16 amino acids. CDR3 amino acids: CASSFTGTDAGNIQYF.

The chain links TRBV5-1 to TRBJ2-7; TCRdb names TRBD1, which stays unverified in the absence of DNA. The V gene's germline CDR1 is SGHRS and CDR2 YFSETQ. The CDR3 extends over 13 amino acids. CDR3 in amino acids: CASSPSWGYEQYF.

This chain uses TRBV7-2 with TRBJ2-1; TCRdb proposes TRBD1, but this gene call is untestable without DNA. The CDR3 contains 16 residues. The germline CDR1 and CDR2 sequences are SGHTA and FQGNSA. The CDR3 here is CASSSLPPSSYNEQFF.

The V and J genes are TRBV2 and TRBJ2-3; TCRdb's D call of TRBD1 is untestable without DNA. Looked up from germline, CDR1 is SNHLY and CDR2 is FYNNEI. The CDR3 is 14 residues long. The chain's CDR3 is CASTVDRDTDTQYF.

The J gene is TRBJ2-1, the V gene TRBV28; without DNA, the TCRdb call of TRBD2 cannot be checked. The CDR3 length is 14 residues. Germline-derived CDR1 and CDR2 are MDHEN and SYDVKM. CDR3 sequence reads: CASSLSSPSRMEFF. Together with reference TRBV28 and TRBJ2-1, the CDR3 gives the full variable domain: DVKVTQSSRYLVKRTGEKVFLECVQDMDHENMFWYRQDPGLGLRLIYFSYDVKMKEKGDIPEGYSVSREKKERFSLILESASTNQTSMYLCASSLSSPSRMEFFGPGTRLTVL.

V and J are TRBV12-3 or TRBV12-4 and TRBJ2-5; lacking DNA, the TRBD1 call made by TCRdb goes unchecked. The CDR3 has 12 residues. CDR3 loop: CASSRQGETQYF.